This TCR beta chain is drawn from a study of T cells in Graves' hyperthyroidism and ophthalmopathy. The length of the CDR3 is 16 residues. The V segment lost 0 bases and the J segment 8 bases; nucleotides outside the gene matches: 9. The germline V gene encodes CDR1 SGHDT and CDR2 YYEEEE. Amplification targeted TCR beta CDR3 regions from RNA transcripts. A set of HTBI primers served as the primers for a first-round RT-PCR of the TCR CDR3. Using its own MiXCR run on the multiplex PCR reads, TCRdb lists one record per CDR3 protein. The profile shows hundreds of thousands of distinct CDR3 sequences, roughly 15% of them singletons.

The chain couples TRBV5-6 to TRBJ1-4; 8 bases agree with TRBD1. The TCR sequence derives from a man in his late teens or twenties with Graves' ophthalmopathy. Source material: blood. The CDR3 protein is CASSLGTGRWEEKLFF. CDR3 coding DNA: TGTGCCAGCAGCTTGGGGACAGGGCGTTGGGAGGAAAAACTGTTTTTT.